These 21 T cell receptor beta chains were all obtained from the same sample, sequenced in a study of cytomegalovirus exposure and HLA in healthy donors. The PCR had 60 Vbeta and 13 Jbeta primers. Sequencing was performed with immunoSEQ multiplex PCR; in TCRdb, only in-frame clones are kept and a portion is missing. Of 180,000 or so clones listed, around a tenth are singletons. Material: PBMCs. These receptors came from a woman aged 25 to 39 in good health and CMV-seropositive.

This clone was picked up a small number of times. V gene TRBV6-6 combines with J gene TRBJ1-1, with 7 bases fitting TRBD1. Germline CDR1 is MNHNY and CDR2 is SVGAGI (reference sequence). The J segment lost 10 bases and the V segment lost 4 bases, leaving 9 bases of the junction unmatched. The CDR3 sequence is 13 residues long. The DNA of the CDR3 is TGTGCCAGCAGTTTCGGGACAGACATGCGAGCTTTCTTT. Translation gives CASSFGTDMRAFF.

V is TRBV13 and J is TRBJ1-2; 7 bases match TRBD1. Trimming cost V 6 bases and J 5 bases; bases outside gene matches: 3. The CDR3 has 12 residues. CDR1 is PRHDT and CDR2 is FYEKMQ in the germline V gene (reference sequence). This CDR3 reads CASSLQGYGYTF. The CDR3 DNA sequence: TGTGCCAGCAGTTTACAGGGGTATGGCTACACCTTC.

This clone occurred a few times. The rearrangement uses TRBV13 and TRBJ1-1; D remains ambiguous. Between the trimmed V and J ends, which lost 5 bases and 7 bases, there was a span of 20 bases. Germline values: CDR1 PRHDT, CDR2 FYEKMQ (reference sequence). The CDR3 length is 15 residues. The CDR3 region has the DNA TGTGCCAGCAGCGGGCCGCCACACCGCTTCGTTGAAGCTTTCTTT. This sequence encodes CASSGPPHRFVEAFF. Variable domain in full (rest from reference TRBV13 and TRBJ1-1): AAGVIQSPRHLIKEKRETATLKCYPIPRHDTVYWYQQGPGQDPQFLISFYEKMQSDKGSIPDRFSAQQFSDYHSELNMSSLELGDSALYFCASSGPPHRFVEAFFGQGTRLTVV.

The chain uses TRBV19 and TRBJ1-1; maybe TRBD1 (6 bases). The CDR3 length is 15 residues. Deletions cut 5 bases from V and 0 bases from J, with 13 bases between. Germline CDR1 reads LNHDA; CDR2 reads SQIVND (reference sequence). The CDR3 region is CASSEDRDMNTEAFF. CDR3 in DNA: TGTGCCAGTAGTGAGGACAGAGACATGAACACTGAAGCTTTCTTT.

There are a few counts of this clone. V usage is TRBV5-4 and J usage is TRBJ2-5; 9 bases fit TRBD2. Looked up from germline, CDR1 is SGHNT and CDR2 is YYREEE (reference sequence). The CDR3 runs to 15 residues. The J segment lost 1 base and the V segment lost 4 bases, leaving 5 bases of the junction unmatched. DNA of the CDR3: TGTGCCAGCAGCACCGCGGGAGGGGGCCAAGAGACCCAGTACTTC. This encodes CASSTAGGGQETQYF.

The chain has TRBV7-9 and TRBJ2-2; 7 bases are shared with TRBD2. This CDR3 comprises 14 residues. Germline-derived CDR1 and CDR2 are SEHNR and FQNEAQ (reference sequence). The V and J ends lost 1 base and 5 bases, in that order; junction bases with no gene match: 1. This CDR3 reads CASSLELATGELFF. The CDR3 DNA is TGTGCCAGCAGCTTAGAACTAGCGACCGGGGAGCTGTTTTTT.

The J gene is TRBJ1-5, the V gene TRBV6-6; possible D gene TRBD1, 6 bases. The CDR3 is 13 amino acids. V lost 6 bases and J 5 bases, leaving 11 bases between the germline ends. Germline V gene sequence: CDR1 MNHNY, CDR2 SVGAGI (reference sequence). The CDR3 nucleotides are TGTGCCAGCAGGGGGGGGCTAGATCAGCCCCAGCATTTT. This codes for CASRGGLDQPQHF.

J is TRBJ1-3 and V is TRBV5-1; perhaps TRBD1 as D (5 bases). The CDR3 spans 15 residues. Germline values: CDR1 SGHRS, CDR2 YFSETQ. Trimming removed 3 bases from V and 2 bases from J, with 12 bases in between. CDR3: CASSSMGGTGNTIYF. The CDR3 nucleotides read TGCGCCAGCAGCTCGATGGGGGGGACTGGAAACACCATATATTTT.

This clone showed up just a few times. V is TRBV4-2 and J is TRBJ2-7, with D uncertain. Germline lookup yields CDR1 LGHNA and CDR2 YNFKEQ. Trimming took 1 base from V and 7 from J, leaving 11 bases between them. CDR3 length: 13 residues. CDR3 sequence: CASSQGVRYEQYF. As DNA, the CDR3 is TGTGCCAGCAGCCAAGGGGTCAGGTATGAGCAGTACTTC.

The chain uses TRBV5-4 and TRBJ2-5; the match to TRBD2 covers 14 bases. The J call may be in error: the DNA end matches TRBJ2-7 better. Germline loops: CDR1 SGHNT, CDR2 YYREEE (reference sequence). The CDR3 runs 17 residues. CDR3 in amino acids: CASRFGLAGGQAYEQYF. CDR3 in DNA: TGTGCCAGCAGGTTTGGACTAGCGGGAGGACAGGCCTACGAGCAGTACTTC.

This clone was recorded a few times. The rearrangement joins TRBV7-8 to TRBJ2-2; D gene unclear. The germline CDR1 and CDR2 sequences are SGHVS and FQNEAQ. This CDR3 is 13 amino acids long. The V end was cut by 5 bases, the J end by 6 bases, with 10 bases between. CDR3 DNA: TGTGCCAGCAGCCCTGTGCAGGCCGGGGAGCTGTTTTTT. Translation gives CASSPVQAGELFF.

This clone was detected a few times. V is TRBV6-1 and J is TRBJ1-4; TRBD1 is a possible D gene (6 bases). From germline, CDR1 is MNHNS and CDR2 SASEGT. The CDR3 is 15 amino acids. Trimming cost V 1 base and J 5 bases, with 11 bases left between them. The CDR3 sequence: CASSEVTGTNEKLFF. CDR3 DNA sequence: TGTGCCAGCAGTGAAGTTACAGGGACAAATGAAAAACTGTTTTTT.

CDR3 coding DNA: TGTGCCACCAGCAGTCCCGGGACTAGCGGCTACGAGCAGTACTTC. The encoded protein is CATSSPGTSGYEQYF. The chain uses TRBV15 and TRBJ2-7; 11 bases map to TRBD2. Germline V gene sequence: CDR1 LNHNV, CDR2 YYDKDF (reference sequence). J was trimmed by 3 bases and V by 3 bases; bases with no gene match: 4. The CDR3 is made up of 15 amino acids.

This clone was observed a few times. The CDR3 DNA sequence: TGTGCCAGCCGCGGGACAGGGACTCTTTGGGATCAGCCCCAGCATTTT. Amino acid sequence: CASRGTGTLWDQPQHF. The rearrangement joins TRBV2 to TRBJ1-5; TRBD1 matches at 9 bases. The CDR3 has 16 residues. Trimming cost V 8 bases and J 5 bases; bases outside gene matches: 13. Germline loops: CDR1 SNHLY, CDR2 FYNNEI.

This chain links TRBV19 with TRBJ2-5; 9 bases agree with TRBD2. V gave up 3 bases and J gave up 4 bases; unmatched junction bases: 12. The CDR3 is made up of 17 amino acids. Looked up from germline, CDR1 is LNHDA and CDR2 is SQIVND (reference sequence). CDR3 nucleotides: TGTGCCAGTAGTATTTCGCTCGGCGGGAGGGCCTTAGAGACCCAGTACTTC. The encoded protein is CASSISLGGRALETQYF.

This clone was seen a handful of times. DNA for the CDR3: TGTGCCAGCGCCGGGACTAGTTCCTACGAGCAGTACTTC. Translated, it gives CASAGTSSYEQYF. V usage is TRBV2 and J usage is TRBJ2-7, with 8 bases aligning to TRBD2. CDR1 and CDR2 from the germline V gene are SNHLY and FYNNEI. The CDR3 runs 13 residues. Trimming at V came to 8 bases and at J to 1 base, leaving 4 bases not matched to a gene.

CDR3 sequence reads: CASSKVGGGKYEQYF. The CDR3 DNA reads TGTGCCAGCAGCAAAGTTGGAGGGGGCAAGTACGAGCAGTACTTC. J is TRBJ2-7 and V is TRBV21-1; TRBD1, the table's D call, lacks a check against the DNA. TRBV21-1 is a documented pseudogene. This CDR3 spans 15 amino acids.

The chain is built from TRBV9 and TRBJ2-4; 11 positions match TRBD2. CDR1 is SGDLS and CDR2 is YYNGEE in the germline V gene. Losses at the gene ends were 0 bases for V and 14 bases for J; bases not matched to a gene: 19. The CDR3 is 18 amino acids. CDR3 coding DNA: TGTGCCAGCAGCGTAGCTACGGAAGGAGATGGGACTAGCGGAAGAAAGTACTTC. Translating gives CASSVATEGDGTSGRKYF.

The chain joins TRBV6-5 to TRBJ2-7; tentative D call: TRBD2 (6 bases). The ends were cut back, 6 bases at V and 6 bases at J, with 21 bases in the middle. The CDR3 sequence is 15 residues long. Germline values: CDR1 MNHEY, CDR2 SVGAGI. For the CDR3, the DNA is TGTGCCAGCAGAATGGACGGCGGGATCGGGGGCGAGCAGTACTTC. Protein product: CASRMDGGIGGEQYF.

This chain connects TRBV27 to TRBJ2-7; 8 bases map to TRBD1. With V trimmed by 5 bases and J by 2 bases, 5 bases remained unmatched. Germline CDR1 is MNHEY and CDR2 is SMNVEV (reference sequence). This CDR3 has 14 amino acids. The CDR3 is CASSVLQGAYEQYF. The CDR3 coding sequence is TGTGCCAGCAGTGTCTTACAGGGGGCCTACGAGCAGTACTTC.

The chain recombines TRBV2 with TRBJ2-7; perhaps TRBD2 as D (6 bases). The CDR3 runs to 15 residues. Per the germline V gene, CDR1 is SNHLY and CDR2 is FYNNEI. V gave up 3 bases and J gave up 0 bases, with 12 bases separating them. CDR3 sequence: CASSDTRGSSYEQYF. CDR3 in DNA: TGTGCCAGCAGTGACACTCGGGGGAGCTCCTACGAGCAGTACTTC.